The present T cell receptor (beta chain) was sequenced within a study of cytotoxic CD8 clonotypes in ibrutinib-treated CLL. About the study: IGHV unmutated 17; relapsed/refractory fewer than 13; treatment-naive roughly 14. Study-wide results and limits: Clonality went higher at ibrutinib response and then dropped back toward baseline at progression. Baseline clonality, above age-matched healthy donor levels, tracked circulating CD8+ T-cell counts.

Germline CDR1 and CDR2: SGHTA and FQGNSA. J lost 2 bases, V lost 7 bases, and 10 bases had no gene match. This CDR3 is 16 amino acids long. TCR beta library input comprised roughly 2 micrograms of genomic DNA from cryopreserved PBMCs. For this clone: The antigen remains unidentified.

Profiling relied on immunoSEQ multiplex PCR, and the TCRdb table lists in-frame clones only, not all of them. The profile shows under 40,000 clones, around 53% of them singletons. The J gene is TRBJ2-1, the V gene TRBV7-2; TRBD2 matches 8 bases. This clonotype originated in a human donor with chronic lymphocytic leukemia. Material: PBMCs, obtained before ibrutinib treatment. CDR3 nucleotides: TGTGCCAGCACCTCCAGGTCGGGGGGGGCCTACAATGAGCAGTTCTTC. It translates to CASTSRSGGAYNEQFF.